The TCR beta chain described here comes from a study of T-cell memory formation after mild COVID-19. About the study: Most TCR clusters belonged to a single donor. Study-level results: Day 15 to 85 contracting clones showed balanced CD4/CD8; day 15 to 37 expanders favored CD4+. Mainly in CM and EM were contracting CD4+ clones; CD8+ were in EMRA.

As concerns this clonotype: Its specificity is not known.

One entry per CDR3 protein, called by TCRdb with MiXCR from the 5' RACE reads. Among 200,000 to 250,000 distinct CDR3 sequences, 9.5% were seen once, and the ten largest hold around 3.3%. From germline, CDR1 is SGHVS and CDR2 FNYEAQ. V lost 3 bases and J lost 0, with 15 bases in between. The CDR3 sequence is 17 residues long. Material for sequencing was PBMCs or a T cell subset sorted from them (not recorded which). The chain joins TRBV7-6 to TRBJ2-1; D not certain. This clonotype was sampled from a man between 18 and 35 years old who had mild COVID-19 (a few samples of this study predate the infection). Cell type and time point are not known. The CDR3 sequence is CASSFDSMLSSYNEQFF. DNA of the CDR3: TGTGCCAGCAGCTTTGATAGTATGTTGAGCTCCTACAATGAGCAGTTCTTC.